This entry features one TCR beta chain sequence. The record originates from a study of control samples from healthy donors and cancer patients. This table comes from immunoSEQ multiplex PCR, and its TCRdb copy is limited to in-frame clones, with some not included. The sample records 100,000 to 150,000 clones, under 90% being singletons. The CDR3 covers 13 residues. Germline V gives CDR1 SQVTM, CDR2 ANQGSEA. Trimming took off 4 bases at V and 0 bases at J, with 9 bases between the two ends. This sequence joins TRBV29-1 and TRBJ2-5; the D gene is possibly TRBD1 (6 bases). This clonotype was sampled from a man in his forties or fifties with head and neck cancer. The source material was PBMCs. The CDR3 coding sequence is TGCAGCGTTGGAGGGGACAACCAAGAGACCCAGTACTTC. This gives the protein CSVGGDNQETQYF.